The entry below describes one T cell receptor beta chain. Its antigen is not known. Relapses following autologous stem cell transplantation were seen in all patients, with brentuximab vedotin exposure varying. The sample originates from a study of PD-1 blockade in classical Hodgkin lymphoma. Study-level points and caveats: Patients newly diagnosed and complete responders had comparable baseline diversity.

Libraries were prepared by immunoSEQ multiplex PCR; TCRdb keeps only in-frame clonotypes and omits some of them. The table lists roughly 32,000 clones, 75% to 85% of them singletons, with 25% to 40% in the top ten. The clonotype comes from a human donor with classical Hodgkin lymphoma. The source material was peripheral blood mononuclear cells (PBMCs), sampled at baseline.

In DNA form, the CDR3 reads TGTGCCAGCAGCGTCACAGGGTCCGGGGAGCTGTTTTTT. Translated: CASSVTGSGELFF. V is TRBV9 and J is TRBJ2-2; D may be TRBD1 (6 bases). Germline values: CDR1 SGDLS, CDR2 YYNGEE. Trimming shortened V by 2 bases and J by 6 bases, and 8 bases separated the two germline ends. This CDR3 spans 13 amino acids. The variable domain in full, completed from reference TRBV9 and TRBJ2-2, reads DSGVTQTPKHLITATGQRVTLRCSPRSGDLSVYWYQQSLDQGLQFLIQYYNGEERAKGNILERFSAQQFPDLHSELNLSSLELGDSALYFCASSVTGSGELFFGEGSRLTVL.